Included here is one T cell receptor beta chain sequence, with context. The junction differs from germline at one of its ends, possibly a read error. The data derive from a study of blood T cell repertoires in COVID-19. The wider study: The origin of the acute and convalescent COVID-19 samples was the United States, Italy and Spain. T cells, B-cell-depleted T cells, or PBMCs supplied cDNA or gDNA.

This CDR3 comprises 15 residues. Germline CDR1 is SEHNR and CDR2 is FQNEAQ (reference sequence). Authors' methods: Estimates of nucleated cell counts were drawn from the amplification of reference gene primers. TCRdb keeps only in-frame clones here, not all; method: immunoSEQ multiplex PCR. The V and J calls and clone size come from that table; D and trimming were worked out from the DNA. The table records more than 200,000 clones, around 80% of them present only once. This receptor was taken from a man aged 60 to 69 with acute or convalescent COVID-19. This chain joins TRBV7-9 and TRBJ2-3, with TRBD2 matching 8 bases. Sequencing used peripheral blood. CDR3: CASRLEAGGADTQYF. The CDR3 DNA is TGTGCCAGCAGGTTAGAGGCGGGGGGCGCAGATACGCAGTATTTT.